The sequence of this T cell receptor beta chain was determined in a study of T-cell memory formation after mild COVID-19. In this sample, this clonotype turned up a few times. The antigen remains undetermined. Broader study findings: Clones contracting over day 15 to 85 were CD4/CD8 balanced, with later expanders leaning CD4+. Mainly CM and EM harbored the contracting CD4+ clones; mainly EMRA harbored the CD8+ ones.

UMIs and sample barcodes were carried by the TCR alpha and TCR beta cDNA libraries that 5'RACE produced using constant-segment primers. TCRdb re-called the 5' RACE reads through MiXCR, storing one row per CDR3 protein. The sample shows about 270,000 distinct CDR3 sequences, about a sixth of them seen only once. This receptor was taken from a man aged 18 to 30 who had mild COVID-19 (a few samples of this study predate the infection). Cell type and time point are not known. The sequencing sample was made of PBMCs or a T cell subset sorted from them (not recorded which).

The CDR3 sequence: CASRGTSAYTGELFF. CDR3 nucleotides: TGTGCCAGCCGCGGGACTAGCGCTTACACCGGGGAGCTGTTTTTT. The chain links TRBV2 to TRBJ2-2; 10 bases are shared with TRBD2. From germline, CDR1 is SNHLY and CDR2 FYNNEI. This CDR3 region has 15 residues. With V trimmed by 8 bases and J by 3 bases, 6 bases remained unmatched. Together with reference TRBV2 and TRBJ2-2, the CDR3 gives the full variable domain: EPEVTQTPSHQVTQMGQEVILRCVPISNHLYFYWYRQILGQKVEFLVSFYNNEISEKSEIFDDQFSVERPDGSNFTLKIRSTKLEDSAMYFCASRGTSAYTGELFFGEGSRLTVL.